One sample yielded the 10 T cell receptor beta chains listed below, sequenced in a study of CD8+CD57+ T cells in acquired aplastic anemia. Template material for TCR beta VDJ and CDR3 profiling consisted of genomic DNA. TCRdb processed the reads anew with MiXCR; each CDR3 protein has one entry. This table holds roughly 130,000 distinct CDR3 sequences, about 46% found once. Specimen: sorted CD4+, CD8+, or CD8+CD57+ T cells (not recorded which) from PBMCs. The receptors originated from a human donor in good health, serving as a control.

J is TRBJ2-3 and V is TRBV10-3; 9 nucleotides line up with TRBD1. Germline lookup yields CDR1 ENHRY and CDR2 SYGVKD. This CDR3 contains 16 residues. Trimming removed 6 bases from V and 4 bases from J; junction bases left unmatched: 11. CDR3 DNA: TGTGCCATCAGATACGGGACAGGGTTGTCCGCAGATACGCAGTATTTT. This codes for CAIRYGTGLSADTQYF.

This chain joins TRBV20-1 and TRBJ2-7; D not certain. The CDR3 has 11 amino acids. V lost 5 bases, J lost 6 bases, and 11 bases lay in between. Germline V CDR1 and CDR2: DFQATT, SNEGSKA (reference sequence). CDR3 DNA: TGCAGTGCTTCAACCTCGGGCGAGCAGTACTTC. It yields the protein CSASTSGEQYF.

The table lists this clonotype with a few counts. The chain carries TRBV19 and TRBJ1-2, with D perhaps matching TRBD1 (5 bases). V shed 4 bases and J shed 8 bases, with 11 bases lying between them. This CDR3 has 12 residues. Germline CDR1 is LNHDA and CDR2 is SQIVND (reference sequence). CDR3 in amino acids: CASSRGGGGYTF. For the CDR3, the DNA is TGTGCCAGTAGTAGGGGGGGTGGAGGCTACACCTTC.

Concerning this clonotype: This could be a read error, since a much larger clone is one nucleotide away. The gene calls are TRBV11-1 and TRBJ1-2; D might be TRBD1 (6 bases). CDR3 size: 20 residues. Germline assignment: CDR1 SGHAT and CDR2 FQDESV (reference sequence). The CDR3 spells CASSFLPRTDKSHPNYGHTF. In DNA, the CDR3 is TGTGCCAGCAGCTTTCTACCCCGGACAGACAAAAGTCACCCTAACTATGGCCACACCTTC. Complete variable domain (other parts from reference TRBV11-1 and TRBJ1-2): EAEVAQSPRYKITEKSQAVAFWCDPISGHATLYWYRQILGQGPELLVQFQDESVVDDSQLPKDRFSAERLKGVDSTLKIQPAELGDSAMYLCASSFLPRTDKSHPNYGHTFGSGTRLTVV.

The CDR3 DNA reads as TGTGCCTGGAGGGGCTTTGGTGTCACCGGGGCTTCCGGGGAGCTGTTTTTT. Amino acid sequence: CAWRGFGVTGASGELFF. J is TRBJ2-2 and V is TRBV30, with D possibly being TRBD1 or TRBD2 (5 bases each). CDR3 length equals 17 residues. Deletions cut 3 bases from V and 6 bases from J, with 23 bases between. Germline loops: CDR1 GTSNPN, CDR2 SVGIG (reference sequence).

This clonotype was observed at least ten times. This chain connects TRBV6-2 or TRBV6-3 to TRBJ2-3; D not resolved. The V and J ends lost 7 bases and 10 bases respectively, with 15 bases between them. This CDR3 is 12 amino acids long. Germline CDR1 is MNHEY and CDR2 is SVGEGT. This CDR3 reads CASTHDGRAQYF. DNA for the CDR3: TGTGCCAGCACCCACGATGGACGGGCGCAGTATTTT.

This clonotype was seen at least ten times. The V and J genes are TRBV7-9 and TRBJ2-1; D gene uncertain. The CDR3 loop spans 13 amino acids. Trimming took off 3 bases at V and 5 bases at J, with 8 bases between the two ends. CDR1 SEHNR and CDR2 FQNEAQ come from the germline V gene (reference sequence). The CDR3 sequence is CASSFYMNNEQFF. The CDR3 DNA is TGTGCCAGCAGCTTCTACATGAACAATGAGCAGTTCTTC.

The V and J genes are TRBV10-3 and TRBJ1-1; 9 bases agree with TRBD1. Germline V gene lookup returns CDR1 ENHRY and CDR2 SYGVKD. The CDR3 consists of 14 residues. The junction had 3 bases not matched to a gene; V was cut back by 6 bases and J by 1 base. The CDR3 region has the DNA TGTGCCATCAGCGTACAGGGGGCGAACACTGAAGCTTTCTTT. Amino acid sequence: CAISVQGANTEAFF.

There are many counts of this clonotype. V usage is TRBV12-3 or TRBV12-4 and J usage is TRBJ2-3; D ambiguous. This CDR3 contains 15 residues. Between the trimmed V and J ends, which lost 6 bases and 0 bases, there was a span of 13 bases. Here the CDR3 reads CASRLQATSTDTQYF. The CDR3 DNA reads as TGTGCCAGCAGACTACAAGCTACTAGCACAGATACGCAGTATTTT.

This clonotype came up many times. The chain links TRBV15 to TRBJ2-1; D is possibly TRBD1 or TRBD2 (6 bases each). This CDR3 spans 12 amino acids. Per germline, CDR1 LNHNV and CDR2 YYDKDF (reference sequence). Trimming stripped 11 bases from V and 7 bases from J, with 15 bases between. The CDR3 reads CAGGRTGNEQFF. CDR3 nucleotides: TGTGCCGGGGGGCGGACTGGGAATGAGCAGTTCTTC.